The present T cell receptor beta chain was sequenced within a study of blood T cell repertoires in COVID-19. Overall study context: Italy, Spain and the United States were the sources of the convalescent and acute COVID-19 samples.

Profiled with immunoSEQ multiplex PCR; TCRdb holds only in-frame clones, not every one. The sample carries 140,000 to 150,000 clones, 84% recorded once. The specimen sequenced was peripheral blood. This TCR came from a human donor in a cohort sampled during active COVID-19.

CDR3 DNA: TGCAGTGCGGAGGGGTCAAATGAGCAGTTCTTC. It encodes CSAEGSNEQFF. This chain links TRBV20-1 with TRBJ2-1; D might be TRBD2 (6 bases). Trimming shortened V by 6 bases and J by 7 bases, and 10 bases separated the two germline ends. Germline values: CDR1 DFQATT, CDR2 SNEGSKA (reference sequence). CDR3 length: 11 residues.